Sequencing of this T cell receptor beta chain was carried out in a study of T cell responses to AZD1222 COVID-19 vaccine. Study-wide context: Second-dose intervals near 4 or 12 weeks were combined. Study-wide points: It was only a handful of AZD1222 recipients who were seropositive at baseline. There were vaccine-associated CD4 TCRs across spike, dominant at 160-218 and 743-854. A rise in Spike-specific TCR breadth and depth followed two AZD1222 doses.

CDR3 length: 18 amino acids. V lost 2 bases and J lost 2, with 21 bases in between. The V gene's germline CDR1 is KGHSH and CDR2 LQKENI. Of note for this clone: As yet, its antigen is unknown.

Measured with immunoSEQ multiplex PCR; TCRdb has only the in-frame clones, and not every one. The top ten clones hold about 0.64% of a sample with roughly 160,000 clones, 94% of them seen once. This clonotype originated in an adult in good health. The sample was peripheral blood, taken on day 0 of AZD1222 vaccination. The J gene is TRBJ1-2, the V gene TRBV18, with D uncertain. The CDR3 DNA is TGTGCCAGCTCACCAAGTTACGCCGAACGCCTAAAAAACTATGGCTACACCTTC. It yields the protein CASSPSYAERLKNYGYTF.